These 23 T cell receptor beta chains were sequenced from one sample in a study of spatial heterogeneity in lung cancer. Study conclusions and caveats: Tracking of tumor mutation counts was seen in expanded intratumoral alpha and beta TCR counts.

Described time point: sample taken at primary tumor resection. These receptors have no known antigen. TCRdb processed the 5' RACE reads anew with MiXCR; each CDR3 protein has one entry. The sample lists around 160 distinct CDR3 sequences; under 30% were seen once. The sequencing here drew on lung tumor tissue, taken at surgery. The receptors were sampled from a male donor with early-stage non-small cell lung cancer.

Comments on this clonotype: This beta chain appears as a stray read in a library generated for alpha chains; its size is not informative. The chain combines TRBV20-1 with TRBJ2-7; unclear D gene. The ends were cut back, 0 bases at V and 6 bases at J, with 6 bases in the middle. Germline V CDR1 and CDR2: DFQATT, SNEGSKA (reference sequence). The CDR3 runs 11 residues. CDR3 sequence: CSARDQLEQYF. Written as DNA, the CDR3 is TGCAGTGCTAGAGATCAACTCGAGCAGTACTTC.

Only a few counts were recorded for this clonotype. This beta chain lies outside the target of a library built for alpha chains; its clone size means little. The chain employs TRBV23-1 and TRBJ2-5; D is uncertain. TRBV23-1 carries the ORF label, with uncertain function. There are 14 residues in the CDR3. Trimming took 4 bases from V and 5 from J, leaving 14 bases between them. CDR3 amino acids: CASSRLTDPETQYF. The DNA for the CDR3 is TGCGCCAGCAGTCGCCTGACCGACCCGGAGACCCAGTACTTC.

In regard to this clonotype: This beta chain is an unintended read in a library built for alpha chains; its size means little. The J gene is TRBJ2-1, the V gene TRBV5-1, with D perhaps given as TRBD1 or TRBD2 (5 bases each). This CDR3 contains 12 residues. Trimming pared 4 bases from V and 10 bases from J, leaving 12 bases between. Germline CDR1 and CDR2: SGHRS and YFSETQ. CDR3 amino acids: CASSLLGDEQFF. CDR3 DNA: TGCGCCAGCAGCCTGCTCGGGGACGAGCAGTTCTTC.

This clonotype is labeled as hyperexpanded. A library made for alpha chains picked up this beta chain off target, so its size means little. The chain is built from TRBV11-2 and TRBJ2-4, with 7 bases aligning to TRBD1. CDR3 length: 14 amino acids. Germline assignment: CDR1 SGHAT and CDR2 FQNNGV. V was pared by 5 bases and J by 7 bases, with 8 bases of the junction left unmatched. This chain's CDR3 is CASSGTGDGNIQYF. In DNA, the CDR3 is TGTGCCAGCAGCGGTACAGGGGACGGGAACATTCAGTACTTC.

Comment on this clonotype: In a library made to pick up alpha chains, this beta chain is a stray read with a size that means little. The V gene is TRBV5-1, the J gene TRBJ2-3; D possibly corresponds to TRBD1 (5 bases). This CDR3 contains 14 residues. Germline CDR1 and CDR2: SGHRS and YFSETQ. V dropped 6 bases and J dropped 0 bases, with 11 bases sitting between them. The CDR3 loop reads CASTDRFSTDTQYF. The CDR3 DNA sequence: TGCGCCAGCACCGACAGATTTAGCACAGATACGCAGTATTTT. Looking up the rest from reference TRBV5-1 and TRBJ2-3 gives the full variable domain: KAGVTQTPRYLIKTRGQQVTLSCSPISGHRSVSWYQQTPGQGLQFLFEYFSETQRNKGNFPGRFSGRQFSNSRSEMNVSTLELGDSALYLCASTDRFSTDTQYFGPGTRLTVL.

Concerning this clonotype itself: Since it is a stray read in a library aimed at alpha chains, this beta chain has a size that is not meaningful. This rearrangement joins TRBV5-1 to TRBJ2-5; possibly TRBD1 or TRBD2 for D (6 bases each). V was pared by 0 bases and J by 1 base, with 7 bases between. Looked up from germline, CDR1 is SGHRS and CDR2 is YFSETQ. The CDR3 spans 14 residues. The CDR3 spells CASSLEGGQETQYF. In nucleotides, the CDR3 is TGCGCCAGCAGCTTGGAGGGGGGCCAAGAGACCCAGTACTTC.

This clonotype was picked up a small number of times. A library prepared for alpha chains yielded this beta chain as an off-target read; its size is of little meaning. The chain uses TRBV27 and TRBJ2-2; D call uncertain. Trimming cost V 0 bases and J 6 bases, with 5 bases left between them. The length of the CDR3 is 13 residues. Germline V gene sequence: CDR1 MNHEY, CDR2 SMNVEV (reference sequence). The CDR3 loop reads CASSLSRSGELFF. The CDR3 DNA reads as TGTGCCAGCAGTTTATCCAGATCCGGGGAGCTGTTTTTT.

Of note for this clonotype: This beta chain is a stray sequence in a library constructed for alpha chains; its clone size is not meaningful. V and J are TRBV7-2 and TRBJ2-7, with D unresolved. The V end lost 5 bases, the J end lost 6 bases, and 11 bases lay between the germline ends. Germline CDR1 reads SGHTA; CDR2 reads FQGNSA. The CDR3 loop spans 12 amino acids. The CDR3 region is CASSPGVVEQYF. The CDR3 DNA reads as TGTGCCAGCAGCCCAGGCGTAGTCGAGCAGTACTTC.

Notes on this clonotype: Within a library made for alpha chains, this beta chain is off target, and its count is uninformative. The genes are TRBV7-2 and TRBJ2-1; D unresolved. This CDR3 is built from 15 residues. Per the germline V gene, CDR1 is SGHTA and CDR2 is FQGNSA. V was pared by 5 bases and J by 6 bases, with 17 bases between. The CDR3 nucleotides are TGTGCCAGCAGCCAAGGGCCGTTGGGCGGCAATGAGCAGTTCTTC. It codes for CASSQGPLGGNEQFF.

With respect to this clonotype: Found in a library prepared for alpha chains, this beta chain is an off-target read, and its abundance has little meaning. This chain uses TRBV6-1 with TRBJ2-1, with D tentatively TRBD1 (5 bases). The CDR3 is 14 amino acids. The V end lost 2 bases, the J end lost 8 bases, and 13 bases lay between the germline ends. Germline loops: CDR1 MNHNS, CDR2 SASEGT. The CDR3 region is CASSERGLGDEQFF. Written as DNA, the CDR3 is TGTGCCAGCAGTGAAAGGGGTTTGGGCGATGAGCAGTTCTTC.

On this clonotype: Little can be read into the size of this beta chain, an off-target read in a library designed for alpha chains. V gene TRBV7-2 combines with J gene TRBJ2-5, with TRBD2 matching 9 bases. J gave up 7 bases and V 7 bases, and 7 bases lay outside the gene matches. Per the germline V gene, CDR1 is SGHTA and CDR2 is FQGNSA. This CDR3 has 13 residues. This CDR3 is CASTQAGGGTQYF. DNA of the CDR3: TGTGCCAGCACCCAAGCGGGAGGTGGGACCCAGTACTTC.

This clonotype was seen a handful of times. The library was designed around alpha chains, so this beta chain is a stray read whose abundance carries little weight. The gene calls are TRBV6-6 and TRBJ2-7, with unresolved D. V lost 5 bases, J lost 2 bases, and 4 bases lay in between. CDR1 is MNHNY, CDR2 SVGAGI, per germline (reference sequence). The length of the CDR3 is 11 residues. Here the CDR3 reads CASSVTYEQYF. The DNA of the CDR3 is TGTGCCAGCAGTGTAACCTACGAGCAGTACTTC.

For this clonotype: This beta chain is an off-target read within a library intended for alpha chains, so its frequency means little. The chain couples TRBV2 to TRBJ2-5, with 10 bases identical to TRBD1. The V gene end was trimmed by 8 bases and the J gene end by 4 bases; junction bases not matched to a gene: 4. CDR3 size: 13 residues. CDR1 and CDR2 from the germline V gene are SNHLY and FYNNEI. CDR3 DNA sequence: TGTGCCAGCCGCCGGGACAGGGGAGAGACCCAGTACTTC. Its protein is CASRRDRGETQYF. Full variable domain (outside the CDR3, taken from reference TRBV2 and TRBJ2-5): EPEVTQTPSHQVTQMGQEVILRCVPISNHLYFYWYRQILGQKVEFLVSFYNNEISEKSEIFDDQFSVERPDGSNFTLKIRSTKLEDSAMYFCASRRDRGETQYFGPGTRLLVL.

With regard to this clonotype: At one boundary the junction diverges from the germline segment, which might be a read error. This beta chain turned up in a library designed for alpha chains; as an off-target read, its abundance says little. The J gene is TRBJ2-1, the V gene TRBV28; 12 bases are shared with TRBD2. CDR1 and CDR2 from the germline V gene are MDHEN and SYDVKM. The CDR3 is 16 amino acids. The CDR3 loop is CASSPSGTSGYNGQFF. For the CDR3, the DNA is TGTGCCAGCAGTCCCTCCGGGACTAGCGGGTACAATGGGCAGTTCTTC.

In this sample, this clonotype is hyperexpanded (1% or more). Within a library made for alpha chains, this beta chain is off target, and its count is uninformative. V usage is TRBV13 and J usage is TRBJ2-7; 8 bases fit TRBD2. The CDR3 extends over 16 amino acids. The trim removed 5 bases at V and 7 bases at J, leaving 16 bases unmatched. Germline CDR1 and CDR2: PRHDT and FYEKMQ (reference sequence). Here the CDR3 reads CASSPLADGGVYEQYF. DNA of the CDR3: TGTGCCAGCAGCCCACTAGCGGACGGAGGGGTATATGAGCAGTACTTC.

By proportion, this clonotype is hyperexpanded. Because this beta chain is a stray read in a library intended to capture alpha chains, its abundance should not be given much weight. V is TRBV11-1 and J is TRBJ2-1; D is possibly TRBD2 (5 bases). Germline V gene lookup returns CDR1 SGHAT and CDR2 FQDESV (reference sequence). Trimming left V 8 bases short and J 7 bases short, with 18 bases between. The CDR3 sequence is 14 residues long. For the CDR3, the DNA is TGTGCCAGCCTCGGGGATCGGAATCCGAATGAGCAGTTCTTC. Encoded protein: CASLGDRNPNEQFF.

This clonotype ranks as hyperexpanded. This beta chain is an unintended read in a library built for alpha chains; its size means little. This chain connects TRBV7-3 to TRBJ2-2; D is undetermined. This CDR3 contains 12 residues. Germline loops: CDR1 SGHTA, CDR2 FQGTGA. Trimming took 2 bases from V and 6 from J, leaving 4 bases between them. The CDR3 sequence is CASSLGPGELFF. CDR3 nucleotides: TGTGCCAGCAGCTTAGGTCCCGGGGAGCTGTTTTTT.

Relative to its sample, this clonotype is hyperexpanded. Little can be read into the size of this beta chain, an off-target read in a library designed for alpha chains. The rearrangement joins TRBV5-1 to TRBJ2-5, with D tentatively TRBD2 (6 bases). The CDR3 loop spans 14 amino acids. The germline gives CDR1 SGHRS, CDR2 YFSETQ. V gave up 1 base and J gave up 5 bases, with 12 bases separating them. As DNA, the CDR3 is TGCGCCAGCAGCTTGTATGGGGGGATGGAGACCCAGTACTTC. Amino acids: CASSLYGGMETQYF.

This clonotype was observed a few times. A library prepared for alpha chains yielded this beta chain as an off-target read; its size is of little meaning. The chain recombines TRBV12-3 or TRBV12-4 with TRBJ2-2; possible D gene TRBD1, 5 bases. The V and J ends lost 7 bases and 1 base respectively, with 10 bases between them. The CDR3 has 14 amino acids. The CDR3 DNA reads TGTGCCAGCATTACCGACAGGAACACCGGGGAGCTGTTTTTT. This gives the protein CASITDRNTGELFF.

This clonotype showed up just a few times. Because the library targeted alpha chains, this beta chain is an off-target read whose size means little. CDR3 in DNA: TGTGCCAGCAGTGAGGGACTAGCGGACTCCTACGAGCAGTACTTC. Residues: CASSEGLADSYEQYF. The chain carries TRBV6-2 or TRBV6-3 and TRBJ2-7; TRBD2 matches at 11 bases. Germline assignment: CDR1 MNHEY and CDR2 SVGEGT. The ends lost 5 bases at V and 0 bases at J; junction bases unmatched: 3. The CDR3 runs to 15 residues.

This clonotype appeared a few times. This beta chain is an off-target read within a library intended for alpha chains, so its frequency means little. The V and J genes are TRBV7-8 and TRBJ2-1, with a weak D call TRBD1 (7 bases). Per germline, CDR1 SGHVS and CDR2 FQNEAQ. CDR3 length: 14 residues. V lost 5 bases and J 10 bases, leaving 18 bases between the germline ends. CDR3 in amino acids: CASSAPRQGGEQFF. Here the CDR3 DNA reads TGTGCCAGCAGCGCCCCCCGGCAGGGGGGCGAGCAGTTCTTC.

As regards this clonotype: In a library made to pick up alpha chains, this beta chain is a stray read with a size that means little. The rearrangement links TRBV28 to TRBJ2-2, with 7 positions matching TRBD1. V lost 6 bases and J lost 4; bases outside the gene matches: 2. The CDR3 extends over 13 amino acids. CDR1 is MDHEN, CDR2 SYDVKM, per germline. CDR3 residues: CASSHRGTGELFF. The CDR3 DNA is TGTGCCAGCAGCCACAGGGGCACCGGGGAGCTGTTTTTT.

On this clonotype itself: A library made for alpha chains picked up this beta chain off target, so its size means little. This rearrangement joins TRBV19 to TRBJ2-6; D is undetermined. The CDR3 has 14 residues. The germline V gene encodes CDR1 LNHDA and CDR2 SQIVND (reference sequence). Trimming shortened V by 3 bases and J by 4 bases, and 7 bases separated the two germline ends. The CDR3 region has the DNA TGTGCCAGTAGTATCCAACTAGGGGCCAACGTCCTGACTTTC. Its translation: CASSIQLGANVLTF.